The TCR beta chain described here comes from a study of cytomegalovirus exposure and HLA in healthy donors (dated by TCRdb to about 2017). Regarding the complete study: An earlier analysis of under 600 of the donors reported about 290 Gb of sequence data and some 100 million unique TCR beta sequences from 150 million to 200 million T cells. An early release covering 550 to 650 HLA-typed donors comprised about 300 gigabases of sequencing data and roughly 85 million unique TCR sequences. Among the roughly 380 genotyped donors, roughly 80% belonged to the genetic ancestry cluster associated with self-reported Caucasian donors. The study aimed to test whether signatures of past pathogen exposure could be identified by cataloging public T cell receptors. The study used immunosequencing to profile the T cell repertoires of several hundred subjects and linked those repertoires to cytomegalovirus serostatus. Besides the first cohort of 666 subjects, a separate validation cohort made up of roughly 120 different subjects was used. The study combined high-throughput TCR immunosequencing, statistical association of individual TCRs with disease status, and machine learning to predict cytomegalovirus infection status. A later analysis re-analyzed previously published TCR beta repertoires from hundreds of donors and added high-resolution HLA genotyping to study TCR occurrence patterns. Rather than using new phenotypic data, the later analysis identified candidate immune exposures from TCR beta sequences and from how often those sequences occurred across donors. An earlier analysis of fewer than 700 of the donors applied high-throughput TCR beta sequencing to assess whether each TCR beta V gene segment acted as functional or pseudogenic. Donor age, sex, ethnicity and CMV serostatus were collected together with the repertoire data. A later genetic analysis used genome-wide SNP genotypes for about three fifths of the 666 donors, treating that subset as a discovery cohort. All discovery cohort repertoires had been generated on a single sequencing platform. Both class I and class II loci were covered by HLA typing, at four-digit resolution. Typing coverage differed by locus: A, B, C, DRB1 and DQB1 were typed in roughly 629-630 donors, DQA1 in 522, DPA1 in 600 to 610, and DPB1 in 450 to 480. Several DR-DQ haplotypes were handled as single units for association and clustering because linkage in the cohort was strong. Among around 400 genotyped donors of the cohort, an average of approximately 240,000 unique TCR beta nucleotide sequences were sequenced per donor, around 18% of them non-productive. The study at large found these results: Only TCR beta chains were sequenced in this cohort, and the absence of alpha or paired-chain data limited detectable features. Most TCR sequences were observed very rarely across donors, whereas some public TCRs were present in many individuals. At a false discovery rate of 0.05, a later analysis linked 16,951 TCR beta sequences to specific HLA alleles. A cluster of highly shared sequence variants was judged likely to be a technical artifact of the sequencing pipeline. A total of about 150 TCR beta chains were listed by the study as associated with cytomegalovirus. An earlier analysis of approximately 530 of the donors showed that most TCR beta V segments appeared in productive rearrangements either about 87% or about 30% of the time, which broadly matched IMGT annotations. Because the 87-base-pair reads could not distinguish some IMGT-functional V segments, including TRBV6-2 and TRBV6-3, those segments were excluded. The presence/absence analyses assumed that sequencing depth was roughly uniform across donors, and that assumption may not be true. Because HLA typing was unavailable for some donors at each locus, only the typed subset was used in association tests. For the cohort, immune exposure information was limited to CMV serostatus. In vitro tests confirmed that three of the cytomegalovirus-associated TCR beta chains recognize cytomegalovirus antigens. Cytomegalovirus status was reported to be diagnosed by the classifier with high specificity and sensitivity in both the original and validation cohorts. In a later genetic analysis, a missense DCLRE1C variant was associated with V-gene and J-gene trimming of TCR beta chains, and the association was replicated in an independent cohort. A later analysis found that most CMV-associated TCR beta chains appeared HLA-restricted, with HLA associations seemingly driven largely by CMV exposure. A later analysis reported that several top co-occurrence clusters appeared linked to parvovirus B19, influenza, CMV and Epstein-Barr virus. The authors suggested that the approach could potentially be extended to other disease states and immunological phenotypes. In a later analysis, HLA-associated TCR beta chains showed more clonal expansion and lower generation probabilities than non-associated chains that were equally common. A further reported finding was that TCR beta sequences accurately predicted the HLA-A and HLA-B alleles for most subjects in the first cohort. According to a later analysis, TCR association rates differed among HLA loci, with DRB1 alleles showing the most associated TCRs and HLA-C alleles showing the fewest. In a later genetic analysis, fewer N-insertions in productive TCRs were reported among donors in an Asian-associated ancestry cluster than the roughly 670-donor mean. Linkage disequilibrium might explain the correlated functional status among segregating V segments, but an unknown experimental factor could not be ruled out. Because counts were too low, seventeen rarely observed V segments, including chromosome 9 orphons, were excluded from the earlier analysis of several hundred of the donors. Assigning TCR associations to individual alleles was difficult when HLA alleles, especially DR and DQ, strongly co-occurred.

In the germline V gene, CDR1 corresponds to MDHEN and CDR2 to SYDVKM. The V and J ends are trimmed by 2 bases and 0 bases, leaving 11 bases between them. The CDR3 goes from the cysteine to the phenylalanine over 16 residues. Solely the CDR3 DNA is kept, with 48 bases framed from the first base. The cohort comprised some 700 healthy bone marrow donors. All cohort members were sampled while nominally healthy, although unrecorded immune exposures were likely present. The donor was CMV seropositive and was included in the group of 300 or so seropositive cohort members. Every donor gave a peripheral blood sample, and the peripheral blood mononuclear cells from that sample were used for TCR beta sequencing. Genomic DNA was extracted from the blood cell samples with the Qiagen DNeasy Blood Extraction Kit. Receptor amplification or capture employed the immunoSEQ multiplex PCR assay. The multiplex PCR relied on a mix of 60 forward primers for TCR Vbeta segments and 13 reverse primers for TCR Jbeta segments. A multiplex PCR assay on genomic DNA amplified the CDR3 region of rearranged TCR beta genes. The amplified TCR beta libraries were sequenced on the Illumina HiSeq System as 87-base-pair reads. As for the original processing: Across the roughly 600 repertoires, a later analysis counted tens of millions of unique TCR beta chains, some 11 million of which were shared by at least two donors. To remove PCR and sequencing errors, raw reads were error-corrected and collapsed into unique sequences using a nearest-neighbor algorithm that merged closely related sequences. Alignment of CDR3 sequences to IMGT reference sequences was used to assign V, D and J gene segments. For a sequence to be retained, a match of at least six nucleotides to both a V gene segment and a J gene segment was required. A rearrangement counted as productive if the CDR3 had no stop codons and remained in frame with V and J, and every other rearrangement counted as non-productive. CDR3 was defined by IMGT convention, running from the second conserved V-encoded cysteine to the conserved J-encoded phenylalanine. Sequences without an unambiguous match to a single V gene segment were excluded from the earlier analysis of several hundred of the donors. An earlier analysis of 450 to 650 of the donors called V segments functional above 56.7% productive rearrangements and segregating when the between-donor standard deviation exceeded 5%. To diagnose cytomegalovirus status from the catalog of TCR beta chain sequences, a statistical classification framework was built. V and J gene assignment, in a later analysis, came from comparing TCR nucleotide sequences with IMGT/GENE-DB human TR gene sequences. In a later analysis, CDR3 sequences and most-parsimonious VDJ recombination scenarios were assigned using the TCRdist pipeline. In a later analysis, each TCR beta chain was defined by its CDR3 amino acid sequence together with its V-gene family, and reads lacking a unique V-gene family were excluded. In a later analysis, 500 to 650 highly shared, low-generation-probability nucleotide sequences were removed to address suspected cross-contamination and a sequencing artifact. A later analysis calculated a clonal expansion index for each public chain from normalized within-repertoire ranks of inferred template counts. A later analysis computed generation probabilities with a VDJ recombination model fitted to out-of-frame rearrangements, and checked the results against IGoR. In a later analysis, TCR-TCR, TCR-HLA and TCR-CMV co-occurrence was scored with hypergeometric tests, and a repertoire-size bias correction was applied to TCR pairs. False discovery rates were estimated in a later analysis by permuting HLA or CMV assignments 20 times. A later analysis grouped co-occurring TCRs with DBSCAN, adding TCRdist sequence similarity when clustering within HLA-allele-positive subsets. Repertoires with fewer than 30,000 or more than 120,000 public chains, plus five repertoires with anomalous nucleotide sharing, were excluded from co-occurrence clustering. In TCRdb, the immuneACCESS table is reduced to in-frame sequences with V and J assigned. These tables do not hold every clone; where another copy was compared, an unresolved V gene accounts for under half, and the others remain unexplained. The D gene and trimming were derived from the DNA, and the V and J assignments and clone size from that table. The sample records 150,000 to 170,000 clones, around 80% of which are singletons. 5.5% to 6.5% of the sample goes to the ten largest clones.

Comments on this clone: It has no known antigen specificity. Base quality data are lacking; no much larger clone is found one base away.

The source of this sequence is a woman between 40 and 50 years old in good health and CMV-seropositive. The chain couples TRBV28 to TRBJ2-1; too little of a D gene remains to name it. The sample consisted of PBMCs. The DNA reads TGTGCCAGCAGTTTAGGTGGGCCGAGCTCCTACAATGAGCAGTTCTTC. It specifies CASSLGGPSSYNEQFF.